The clone carrying this T cell receptor beta chain was counted only a few times. The antigen is undetermined. Individuals selected for sequencing had exhibited CD8+CD57+ cell expansion on flow cytometry. None of the patients had been given any therapy when their blood was sampled. The data are from a study of CD8+CD57+ T cells in acquired aplastic anemia. Turning to the study itself: Isolated CD4+ and CD8+ cells, once sorted, yielded DNA averaging about 3.1 ug.

This CDR3 has 13 residues. Trimming took off 0 bases at V and 1 base at J, with 4 bases between the two ends. CDR1 is SGHDT and CDR2 is YYEEEE in the germline V gene. Notes on the study in general: Patients and controls had in common approximately 30 CD8+ CDR3 sequences.

TCR beta VDJ and CDR3 profiles were obtained from a genomic DNA template. MiXCR, applied by TCRdb to the reads, yields one record per CDR3 protein. Of about 160,000 distinct CDR3 sequences detected, 71% appear once; the ten largest clones hold around 45%. The sample taken for sequencing was sorted CD4+, CD8+, or CD8+CD57+ T cells (not recorded which) from PBMCs. The V gene is TRBV5-6, the J gene TRBJ1-1; D is undetermined. This clonotype was sampled from a human donor with aplastic anemia. This chain's CDR3 is CASSLEKNTEAFF. The CDR3 DNA reads as TGTGCCAGCAGCTTGGAGAAGAACACTGAAGCTTTCTTT.